A single sample is the source of the 5 T cell receptor beta chains below, sequenced in a study of shared clonotypes between healthy human individuals. Here immunoSEQ multiplex PCR was the method, and the copy in TCRdb shows in-frame clones only, minus some. The data contain approximately 2.4 million clones, 90% to 97% of them seen just once; the ten biggest clones take up approximately 0.13%. The sample taken for sequencing was naive CD4+ T cells sorted from blood. Subset in this sample: CD45RA+ positively selected. These receptors all come from a young man in good health.

The chain has TRBV30 and TRBJ2-5, with 7 bases identical to TRBD2. This CDR3 has 15 amino acids. From germline, CDR1 is GTSNPN and CDR2 SVGIG (reference sequence). V lost 5 bases to trimming and J lost 2 bases; unmatched junction nucleotides: 11. The CDR3 region has the DNA TGTGCCTGGTACCTGAGGGACTACTCTCAAGAGACCCAGTACTTC. It is translated as CAWYLRDYSQETQYF. The whole variable domain, filled in from reference TRBV30 and TRBJ2-5, reads SQTIHQWPATLVQPVGSPLSLECTVEGTSNPNLYWYRQAAGRGLQLLFYSVGIGQISSEVPQNLSASRPQDRQFILSSKKLLLSDSGFYLCAWYLRDYSQETQYFGPGTRLLVL.

This chain joins TRBV25-1 and TRBJ2-5, with D possibly matching TRBD2 (6 bases). The germline gives CDR1 MGHDK, CDR2 SYGVNS. The CDR3 runs 12 residues. Trimming stripped 6 bases from V and 5 bases from J, with 10 bases between. DNA for the CDR3: TGTGCCAGCAGGACTAGTGGGGAGACCCAGTACTTC. This sequence encodes CASRTSGETQYF.

The rearrangement links TRBV5-1 to TRBJ1-3; D is unresolved. Germline V lookup: CDR1 SGHRS, CDR2 YFSETQ. The CDR3 consists of 14 residues. Trimming shortened V by 4 bases and J by 3 bases, and 11 bases separated the two germline ends. The CDR3 here is CASSLGQDGNTIYF. The DNA of the CDR3 is TGCGCCAGCAGCCTGGGCCAGGATGGAAACACCATATATTTT.

V gene TRBV7-8 combines with J gene TRBJ2-1; 7 bases are a match to TRBD2. J gave up 9 bases and V 2 bases, and 4 bases lay outside the gene matches. This CDR3 spans 13 amino acids. CDR1 is SGHVS, CDR2 FQNEAQ, per germline. CDR3 region: CASSLREGAEQFF. For the CDR3, the DNA is TGTGCCAGCAGCTTAAGGGAGGGAGCTGAGCAGTTCTTC.

V and J are TRBV6-9 and TRBJ1-1; the D gene is possibly TRBD1 (6 bases). The CDR3 length is 19 residues. The V end lost 6 bases, the J end lost 0 bases, and 26 bases lay between the germline ends. The germline gives CDR1 MNHGY, CDR2 SVAAGI. The CDR3 region has the DNA TGTGCCAGCAGGTACGACAAGGGGGTCACGCCTATCGTGAACACTGAAGCTTTCTTT. Translating gives CASRYDKGVTPIVNTEAFF.